The 4 T cell receptor beta chains below all came from one sample that was sequenced in a study of PD-1 blockade in classical Hodgkin lymphoma. Each of the patients experienced relapse following autologous stem cell transplantation, and their brentuximab vedotin exposure differed. The table came from immunoSEQ multiplex PCR; TCRdb's copy has only in-frame clones and leaves some out. The sample holds about 94,000 clones; approximately 92% are singletons and the top ten take around 10%. Material: peripheral blood mononuclear cells (PBMCs), obtained before the second cycle of nivolumab. These receptor sequences come from a human donor with classical Hodgkin lymphoma.

As for this clone: The same CDR3 arises from other DNA sequences in this sample as well. The chain is built from TRBV28 and TRBJ2-1, with D perhaps TRBD1 or TRBD2 (5 bases each). V lost 3 bases, J lost 8 bases, and 5 bases lay in between. This CDR3 is 11 amino acids long. CDR1 and CDR2 (germline): MDHEN, SYDVKM. The DNA for the CDR3 is TGTGCCAGCAGTTTGGGGGATGAGCAGTTCTTC. Translated: CASSLGDEQFF.

This clone was counted only a few times. The chain joins TRBV28 to TRBJ1-3; 9 bases match TRBD1. Looked up from germline, CDR1 is MDHEN and CDR2 is SYDVKM. CDR3 size: 14 residues. After removal of 5 bases from V and 7 bases from J, the junction contained 6 bases not matched to a gene. The CDR3 coding sequence is TGTGCCAGCAGTCGGACAGGGGTAGGGAACACCATATATTTT. It is translated as CASSRTGVGNTIYF.

This chain links TRBV28 with TRBJ1-1; D gene unclear. CDR1 and CDR2 (germline): MDHEN, SYDVKM. V lost 10 bases and J lost 6, with 18 bases in between. The CDR3 runs to 13 residues. CDR3 sequence: CATRAGPNSEAFF. DNA for the CDR3: TGTGCCACCCGGGCGGGCCCTAACTCTGAAGCTTTCTTT.

This clone appeared a single time. The V call is TRBV6-5, the J call TRBJ2-3; 11 nucleotides match TRBD2. The junction had 7 bases not matched to a gene; V was cut back by 6 bases and J by 5 bases. Per the germline V gene, CDR1 is MNHEY and CDR2 is SVGAGI. The CDR3 runs 15 residues. Here the CDR3 DNA reads TGTGCCAGCAGCAATAGCGGGGGGGCCTTAGATACGCAGTATTTT. Its protein product is CASSNSGGALDTQYF.